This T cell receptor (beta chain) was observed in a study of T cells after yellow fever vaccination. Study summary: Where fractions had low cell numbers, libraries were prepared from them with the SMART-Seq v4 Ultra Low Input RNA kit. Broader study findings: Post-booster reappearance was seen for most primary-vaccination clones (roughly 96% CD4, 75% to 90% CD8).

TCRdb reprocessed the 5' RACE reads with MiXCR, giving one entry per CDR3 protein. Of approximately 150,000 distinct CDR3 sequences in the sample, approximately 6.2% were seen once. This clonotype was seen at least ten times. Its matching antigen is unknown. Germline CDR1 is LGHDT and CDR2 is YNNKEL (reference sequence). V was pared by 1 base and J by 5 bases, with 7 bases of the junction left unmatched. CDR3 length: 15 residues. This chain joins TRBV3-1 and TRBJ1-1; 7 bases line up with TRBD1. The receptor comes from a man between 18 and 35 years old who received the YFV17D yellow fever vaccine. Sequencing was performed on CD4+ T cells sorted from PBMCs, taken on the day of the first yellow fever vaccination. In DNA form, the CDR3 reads TGTGCCAGCAGCCAAGCTGCAGGGGGTGGGACTGAAGCTTTCTTT. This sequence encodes CASSQAAGGGTEAFF.